This T cell receptor (beta chain) came from a study of T cells in Graves' hyperthyroidism and ophthalmopathy. Study conclusions and caveats: Separation of ophthalmopathy from stable hyperthyroidism was achieved by a 13 V-J model. Ophthalmopathy was identified by the model a median around 6 months ahead of onset. The blood repertoire included most of the expanded thyroid clonotypes above 0.001.

There were TCR beta CDR3 regions amplified from RNA transcripts. Carried out on the TCR CDR3, a first-round RT-PCR used the HTBI primer set. A single record per CDR3 protein comes from TCRdb applying MiXCR to the multiplex PCR reads. The table shows fewer than 650,000 distinct CDR3 sequences, with over 35% occurring only once. Trimming took off 5 bases at V and 4 bases at J, with 12 bases between the two ends. The CDR3 is 14 amino acids. CDR1 is SGHTA, CDR2 FQGNSA, per germline. Together with thyroid ultrasound, orbital computed tomography, serum thyroxine and TRAb, clinical symptoms were used for diagnoses. About this clonotype itself: Its cognate antigen is unknown.

The specimen was peripheral blood or thyroid tissue (not recorded which). This rearrangement joins TRBV7-2 to TRBJ1-3, with D uncertain. The sequence was obtained from an adult woman with Graves' disease, either hyperthyroidism or ophthalmopathy (not recorded which). This CDR3 is CASSVVVGGNTIYF. The DNA of the CDR3 is TGTGCCAGCAGCGTGGTAGTGGGGGGAAACACCATATATTTT.